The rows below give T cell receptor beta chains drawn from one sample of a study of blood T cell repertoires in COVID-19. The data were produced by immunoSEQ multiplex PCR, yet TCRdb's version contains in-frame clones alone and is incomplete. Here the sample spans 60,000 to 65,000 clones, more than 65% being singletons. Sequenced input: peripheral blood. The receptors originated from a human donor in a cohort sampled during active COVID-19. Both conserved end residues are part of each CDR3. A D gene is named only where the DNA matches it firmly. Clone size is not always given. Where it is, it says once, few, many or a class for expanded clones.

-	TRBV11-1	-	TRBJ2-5	CASSLGGGRGKETQYF	TGTGCCAGCAGCTTAGGGGGGGGCCGGGGAAAAGAGACCCAGTACTTC
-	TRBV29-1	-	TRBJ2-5	CSVKQVQETQYF	TGCAGCGTTAAACAGGTTCAAGAGACCCAGTACTTC
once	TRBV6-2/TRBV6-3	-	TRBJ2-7	CASSYVGGYEQYF	TGTGCCAGCAGTTACGTGGGGGGCTACGAGCAGTACTTC
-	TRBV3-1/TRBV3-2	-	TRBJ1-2	CASSQWAGYGYTF	TGTGCCAGCAGCCAATGGGCAGGGTATGGCTACACCTTC
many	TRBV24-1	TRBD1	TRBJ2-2	CATSDWTGTTGELFF	TGTGCCACCAGTGATTGGACAGGGACCACCGGGGAGCTGTTTTTT
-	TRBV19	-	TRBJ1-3	CASTPQGYSGNTIYF	TGTGCCAGTACCCCACAGGGATACTCTGGAAACACCATATATTTT
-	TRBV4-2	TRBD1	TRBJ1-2	CASSHKTGSEGYTF	TGTGCCAGCAGCCATAAGACAGGGTCAGAGGGCTACACCTTC
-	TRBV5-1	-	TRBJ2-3	CASSYSGADTDTQYF	TGCGCCAGCAGCTATTCAGGGGCGGACACAGATACGCAGTATTTT
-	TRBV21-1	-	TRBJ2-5	CASSKLDRVWETQYF	TGTGCCAGCAGCAAACTAGACAGGGTTTGGGAGACCCAGTACTTC
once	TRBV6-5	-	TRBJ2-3	CASSYLRTDTQYF	TGTGCCAGCAGTTACCTCCGCACAGATACGCAGTATTTT
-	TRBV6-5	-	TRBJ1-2	CATGEPYGYTF	TGTGCCACGGGGGAACCCTATGGCTACACCTTC
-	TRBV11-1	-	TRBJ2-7	CASSLRRVPYEQYF	TGTGCCAGCAGCTTGCGGAGGGTTCCTTACGAGCAGTACTTC
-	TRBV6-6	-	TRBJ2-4	CASTTGKNIQYF	TGTGCCAGCACGACCGGGAAAAACATTCAGTACTTC
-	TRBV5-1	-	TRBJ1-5	CASSPRVVGNQPQHF	TGCGCCAGCAGCCCCAGGGTGGTCGGCAATCAGCCCCAGCATTTT
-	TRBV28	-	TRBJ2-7	CASSFGVTAVSYEQYF	TGTGCCAGCAGTTTCGGGGTTACGGCGGTCTCCTACGAGCAGTACTTC
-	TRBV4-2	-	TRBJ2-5	CASSQERTETQYF	TGTGCCAGCAGCCAAGAGCGCACCGAGACCCAGTACTTC
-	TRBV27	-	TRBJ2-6	CASSGTGWYSGANVLTF	TGTGCCAGCAGCGGTACAGGGTGGTACTCTGGGGCCAACGTCCTGACTTTC
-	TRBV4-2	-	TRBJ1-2	CASSQTGTQEHLGGYTF	TGTGCCAGCAGCCAAACCGGGACACAGGAACATCTGGGTGGCTACACCTTC
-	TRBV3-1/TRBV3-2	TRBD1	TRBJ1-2	CASSPEDRVFYGYTF	TGTGCCAGCAGCCCGGAGGACAGGGTTTTCTATGGCTACACCTTC
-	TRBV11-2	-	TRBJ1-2	CASSLDGRPGGYTF	TGTGCCAGCAGCTTAGATGGGAGGCCTGGGGGCTACACCTTC
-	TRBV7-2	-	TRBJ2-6	CASSRQVVGANVLTF	TGTGCCAGCAGCAGACAGGTTGTAGGGGCCAACGTCCTGACTTTC
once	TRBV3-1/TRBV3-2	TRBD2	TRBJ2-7	CASSQFSGGYEQYF	TGTGCCAGCAGCCAGTTTAGCGGGGGTTACGAGCAGTACTTC
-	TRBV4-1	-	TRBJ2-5	CASSASGPLQETQYF	TGCGCCAGCAGCGCCAGCGGGCCTCTACAAGAGACCCAGTACTTC
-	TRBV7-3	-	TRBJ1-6	CASSLWGPETGSYNSPLHF	TGTGCCAGCAGCTTATGGGGGCCGGAAACGGGTTCCTATAATTCACCCCTCCACTTT
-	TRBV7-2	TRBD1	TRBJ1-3	CASSPRQGLLSGSGNTIYF	TGTGCCAGCAGCCCCCGACAGGGCCTCCTTTCAGGCTCTGGAAACACCATATATTTT
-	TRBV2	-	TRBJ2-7	CASSDGGANEQYF	TGTGCCAGCAGTGATGGGGGGGCCAACGAGCAGTACTTC
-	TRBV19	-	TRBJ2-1	CASSIGQVTYNEQFF	TGTGCCAGTAGTATAGGACAGGTCACCTACAATGAGCAGTTCTTC
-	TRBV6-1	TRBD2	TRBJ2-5	CASSELPGLAGGRQETQYF	TGTGCCAGCAGTGAACTCCCAGGACTAGCGGGGGGGCGGCAAGAGACCCAGTACTTC
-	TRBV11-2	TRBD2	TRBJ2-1	CASSLLAGESEQFF	TGTGCCAGCAGCTTATTAGCGGGGGAATCTGAGCAGTTCTTC
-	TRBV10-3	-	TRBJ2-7	CAITLRGTVTSYEQYF	TGTGCCATCACCCTCAGGGGAACAGTTACTTCCTACGAGCAGTACTTC
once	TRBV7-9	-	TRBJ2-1	CASSFGGSSYNEQFF	TGTGCCAGCAGCTTTGGGGGGAGCTCCTACAATGAGCAGTTCTTC
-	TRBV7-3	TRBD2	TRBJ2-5	CASSPGTSGGAETQYF	TGTGCCAGCAGCCCCGGGACTAGCGGGGGTGCAGAGACCCAGTACTTC
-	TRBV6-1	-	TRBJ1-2	CASSEGLRNYGYTF	TGTGCCAGCAGTGAAGGGTTGAGGAACTATGGCTACACCTTC
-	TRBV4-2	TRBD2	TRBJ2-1	CASSQDLSGGRNAEQFF	TGTGCCAGCAGCCAAGACCTGAGCGGGGGGAGAAACGCCGAGCAGTTCTTC
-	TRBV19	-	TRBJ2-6	CASSIGGYGANVLTF	TGTGCCAGTAGTATAGGAGGGTATGGGGCCAACGTCCTGACTTTC
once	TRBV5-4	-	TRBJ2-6	CASSLEAGAPPGANVLTF	TGTGCCAGCAGCTTGGAGGCTGGGGCCCCTCCTGGGGCCAACGTCCTGACTTTC
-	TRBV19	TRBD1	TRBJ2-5	CASKPGQATQETQYF	TGTGCCAGTAAGCCGGGACAGGCGACACAAGAGACCCAGTACTTC
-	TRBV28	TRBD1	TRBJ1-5	CASIESGAGGQPQHF	TGTGCCAGCATCGAATCCGGGGCAGGGGGACAGCCCCAGCATTTT
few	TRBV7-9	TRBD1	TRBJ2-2	CASSLGPPGQGTGELFF	TGTGCCAGCAGCTTAGGACCGCCGGGACAGGGGACCGGGGAGCTGTTTTTT
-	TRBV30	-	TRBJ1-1	CAWTRQANTEAFF	TGTGCCTGGACTCGACAGGCGAACACTGAAGCTTTCTTT
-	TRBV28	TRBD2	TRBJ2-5	CASSSQRGGVETQYF	TGTGCCAGCAGTTCCCAGCGGGGGGGGGTGGAGACCCAGTACTTC
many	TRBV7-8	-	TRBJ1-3	CASSLYTVRGSGNTIYF	TGTGCCAGCAGCTTATATACAGTTCGGGGCTCTGGAAACACCATATATTTT
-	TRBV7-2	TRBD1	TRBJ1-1	CASSQTGALGTEAFF	TGTGCCAGCAGCCAAACAGGGGCGTTAGGGACTGAAGCTTTCTTT
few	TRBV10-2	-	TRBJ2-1	CASSDSAGMWVF	TGCGCCAGCAGTGATTCCGCGGGGATGTGGGTCTTC
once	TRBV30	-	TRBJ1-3	CAWSVAVGNTIYF	TGTGCCTGGAGTGTAGCCGTTGGAAACACCATATATTTT
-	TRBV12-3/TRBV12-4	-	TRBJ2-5	CASSFMETQYF	TGTGCCAGCAGTTTTATGGAGACCCAGTACTTC
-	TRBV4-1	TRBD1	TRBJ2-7	CASSQVRTGGPSSYEQYF	TGCGCCAGCAGCCAAGTCAGGACAGGGGGCCCGAGCTCCTACGAGCAGTACTTC
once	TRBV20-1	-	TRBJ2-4	CSAIGGNIQYF	TGCAGTGCCATTGGAGGGAACATTCAGTACTTC
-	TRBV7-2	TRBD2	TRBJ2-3	CASSWGGGRDTQYF	TGTGCCAGCAGCTGGGGGGGAGGTCGAGATACGCAGTATTTT
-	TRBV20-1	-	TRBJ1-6	CSASLGASYNSPLHF	TGCAGTGCTAGTCTGGGGGCGTCGTATAATTCACCCCTCCACTTT
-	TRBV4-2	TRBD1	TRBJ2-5	CASSHVGTGGIRRETQYF	TGTGCCAGCAGCCACGTCGGGACAGGGGGAATTCGCAGGGAGACCCAGTACTTC
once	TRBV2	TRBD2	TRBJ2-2	CARGLAGGTNTGELFF	TGTGCCAGAGGACTAGCGGGGGGCACCAACACCGGGGAGCTGTTTTTT
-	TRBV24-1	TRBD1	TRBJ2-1	CATSDIQGLDNEQFF	TGTGCCACCAGTGACATACAGGGGTTGGACAATGAGCAGTTCTTC
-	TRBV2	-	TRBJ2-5	CASGVQGATRTQYF	TGTGCCAGCGGAGTACAGGGAGCCACTCGGACCCAGTACTTC
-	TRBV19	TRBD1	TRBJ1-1	CASPNRGQAGTEAFF	TGTGCCAGTCCTAACAGGGGGCAGGCGGGCACTGAAGCTTTCTTT
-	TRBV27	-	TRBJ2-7	CASSWQGWSYEQYF	TGTGCCAGCAGTTGGCAGGGTTGGTCCTACGAGCAGTACTTC
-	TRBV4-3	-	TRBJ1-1	CASSQTGNTEAFF	TGCGCCAGCAGCCAAACAGGAAACACTGAAGCTTTCTTT